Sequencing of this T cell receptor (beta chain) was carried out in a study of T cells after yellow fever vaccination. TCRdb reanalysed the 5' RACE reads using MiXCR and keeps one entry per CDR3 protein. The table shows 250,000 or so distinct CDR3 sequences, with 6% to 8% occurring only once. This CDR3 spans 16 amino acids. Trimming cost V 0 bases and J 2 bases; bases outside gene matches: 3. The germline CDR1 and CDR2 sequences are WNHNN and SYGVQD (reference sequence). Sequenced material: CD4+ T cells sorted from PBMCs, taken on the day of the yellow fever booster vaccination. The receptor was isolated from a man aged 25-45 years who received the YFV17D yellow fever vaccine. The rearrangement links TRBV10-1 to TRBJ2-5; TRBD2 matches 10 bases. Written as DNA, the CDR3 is TGCGCCAGCAGTGAGTCTAGCGGGAGGACTCAAGAGACCCAGTACTTC. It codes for CASSESSGRTQETQYF.